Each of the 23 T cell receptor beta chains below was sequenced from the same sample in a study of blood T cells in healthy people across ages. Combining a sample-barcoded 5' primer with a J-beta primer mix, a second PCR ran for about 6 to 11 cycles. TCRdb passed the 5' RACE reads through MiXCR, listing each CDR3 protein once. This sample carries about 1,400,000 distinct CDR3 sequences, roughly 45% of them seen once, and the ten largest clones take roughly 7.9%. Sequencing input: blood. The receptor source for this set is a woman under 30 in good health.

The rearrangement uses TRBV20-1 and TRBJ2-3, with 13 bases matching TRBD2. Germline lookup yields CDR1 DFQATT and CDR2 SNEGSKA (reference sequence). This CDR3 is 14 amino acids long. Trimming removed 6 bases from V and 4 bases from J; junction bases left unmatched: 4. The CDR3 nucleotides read TGCAGTGCCCCGACTAGCGGGAGGTCAGATACGCAGTATTTT. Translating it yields CSAPTSGRSDTQYF.

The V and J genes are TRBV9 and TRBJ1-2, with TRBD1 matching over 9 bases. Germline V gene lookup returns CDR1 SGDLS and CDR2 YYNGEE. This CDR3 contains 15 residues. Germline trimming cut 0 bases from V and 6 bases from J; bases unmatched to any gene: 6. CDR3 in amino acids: CASSVGDRVTDGYTF. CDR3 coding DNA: TGTGCCAGCAGCGTAGGGGACAGGGTGACTGATGGCTACACCTTC.

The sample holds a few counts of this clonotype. The CDR3 DNA sequence: TGTGCCAGCAGCTTAGGCATGGGACGGAACAATGAGCAGTACTTC. Residues: CASSLGMGRNNEQYF. This chain uses TRBV11-2 with TRBJ2-5; possibly TRBD1 or TRBD2 for D (5 bases each). V was clipped by 1 base and J by 11 bases, with 20 bases between them. The CDR3 consists of 15 residues. Germline assignment: CDR1 SGHAT and CDR2 FQNNGV.

For the CDR3, the DNA is TGCAGTGCTAGGGGGGGAATCGGGACCGACTATGGCTACACCTTC. Protein: CSARGGIGTDYGYTF. The V call is TRBV20-1, the J call TRBJ1-2; TRBD1 might be the D (5 bases). V lost 3 bases and J 3 bases, leaving 17 bases between the germline ends. CDR3 length: 15 amino acids. The germline gives CDR1 DFQATT, CDR2 SNEGSKA (reference sequence).

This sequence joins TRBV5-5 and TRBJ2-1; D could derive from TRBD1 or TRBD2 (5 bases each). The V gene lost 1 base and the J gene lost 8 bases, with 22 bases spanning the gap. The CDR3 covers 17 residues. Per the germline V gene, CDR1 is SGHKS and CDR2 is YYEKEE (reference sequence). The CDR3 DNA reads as TGTGCCAGCAGCTTGTTTAATCCGGGGACCTCATACGATGAGCAGTTCTTC. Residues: CASSLFNPGTSYDEQFF.

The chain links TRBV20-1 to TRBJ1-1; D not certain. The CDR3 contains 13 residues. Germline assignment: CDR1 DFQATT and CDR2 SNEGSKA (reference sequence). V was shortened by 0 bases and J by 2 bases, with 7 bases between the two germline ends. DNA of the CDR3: TGCAGTGCTAGAGATGGAAAAAACACTGAAGCTTTCTTT. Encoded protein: CSARDGKNTEAFF.

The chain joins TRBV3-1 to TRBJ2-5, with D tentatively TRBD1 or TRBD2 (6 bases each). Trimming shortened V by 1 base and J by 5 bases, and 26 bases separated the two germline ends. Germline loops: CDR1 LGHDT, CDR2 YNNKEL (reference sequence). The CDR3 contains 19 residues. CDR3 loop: CASSQGEWGAVPLLETQYF. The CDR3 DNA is TGTGCCAGCAGCCAAGGAGAGTGGGGGGCCGTTCCTTTGTTGGAGACCCAGTACTTC.

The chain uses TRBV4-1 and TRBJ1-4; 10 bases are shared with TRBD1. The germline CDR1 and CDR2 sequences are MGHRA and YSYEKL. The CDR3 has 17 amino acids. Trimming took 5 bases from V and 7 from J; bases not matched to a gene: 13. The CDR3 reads CASSSRTGGSGSEKLFF. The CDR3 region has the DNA TGCGCCAGCAGCTCGAGGACAGGGGGGTCGGGTAGTGAAAAACTGTTTTTT.

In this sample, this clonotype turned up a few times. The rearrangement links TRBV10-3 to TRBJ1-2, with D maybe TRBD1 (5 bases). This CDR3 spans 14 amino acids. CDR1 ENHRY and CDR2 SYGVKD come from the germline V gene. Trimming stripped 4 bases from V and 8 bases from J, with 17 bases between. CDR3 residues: CAISGGKTGGGYTF. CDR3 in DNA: TGTGCCATCAGTGGGGGGAAAACAGGAGGCGGCTACACCTTC.

The CDR3 loop is CASSVNGDSPETQYF. The CDR3 coding sequence is TGCGCCAGCAGCGTCAACGGGGACAGCCCCGAGACCCAGTACTTC. This chain connects TRBV5-1 to TRBJ2-5; 7 bases are shared with TRBD1. Germline trimming cut 4 bases from V and 5 bases from J; bases unmatched to any gene: 11. The germline CDR1 and CDR2 sequences are SGHRS and YFSETQ. The CDR3 contains 15 residues.

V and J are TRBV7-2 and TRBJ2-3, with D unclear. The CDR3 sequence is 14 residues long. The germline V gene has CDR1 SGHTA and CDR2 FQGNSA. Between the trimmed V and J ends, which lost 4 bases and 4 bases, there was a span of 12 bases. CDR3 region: CASSYSVYPDTQYF. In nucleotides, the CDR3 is TGTGCCAGCAGCTACTCGGTATACCCAGATACGCAGTATTTT.

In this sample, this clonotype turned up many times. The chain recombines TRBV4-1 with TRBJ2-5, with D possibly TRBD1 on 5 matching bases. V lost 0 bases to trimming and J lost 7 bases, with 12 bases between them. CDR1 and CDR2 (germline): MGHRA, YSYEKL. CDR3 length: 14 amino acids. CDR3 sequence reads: CASSQEGRSGTQYF. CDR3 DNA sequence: TGCGCCAGCAGCCAAGAGGGGCGTTCTGGGACCCAGTACTTC.

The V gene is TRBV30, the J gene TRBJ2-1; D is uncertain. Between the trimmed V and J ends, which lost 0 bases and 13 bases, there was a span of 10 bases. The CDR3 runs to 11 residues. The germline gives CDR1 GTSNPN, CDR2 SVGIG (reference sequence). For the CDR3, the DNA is TGTGCCTGGAGTGTTGTGGCAGTTCAGTTCTTC. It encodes CAWSVVAVQFF.

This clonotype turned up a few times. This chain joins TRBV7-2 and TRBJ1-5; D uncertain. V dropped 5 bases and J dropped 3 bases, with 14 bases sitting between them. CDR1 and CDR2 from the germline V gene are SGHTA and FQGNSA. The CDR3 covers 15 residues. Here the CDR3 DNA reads TGTGCCAGCAGCCGCCTTGGGAGGGCCAATCAGCCCCAGCATTTT. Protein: CASSRLGRANQPQHF.

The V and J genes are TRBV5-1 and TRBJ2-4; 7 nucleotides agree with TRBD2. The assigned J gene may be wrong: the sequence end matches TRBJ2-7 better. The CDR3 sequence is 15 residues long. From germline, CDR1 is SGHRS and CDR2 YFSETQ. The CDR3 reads CASSSPSGAPYEQYF. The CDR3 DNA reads TGCGCCAGCAGCAGTCCAAGCGGGGCGCCCTACGAGCAGTACTTC.

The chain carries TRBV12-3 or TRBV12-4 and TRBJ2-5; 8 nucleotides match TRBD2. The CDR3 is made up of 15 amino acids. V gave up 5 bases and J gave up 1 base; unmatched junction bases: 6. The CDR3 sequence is CASSHTAGVQETQYF. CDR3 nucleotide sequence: TGTGCCAGCAGTCACACAGCGGGAGTCCAAGAGACCCAGTACTTC.

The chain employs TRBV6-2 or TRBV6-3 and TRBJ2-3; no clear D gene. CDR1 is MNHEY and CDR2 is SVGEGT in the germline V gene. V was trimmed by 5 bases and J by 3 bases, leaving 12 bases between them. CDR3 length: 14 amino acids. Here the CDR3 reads CASSKLIRTDTQYF. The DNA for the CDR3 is TGTGCCAGCAGTAAACTGATCAGGACAGATACGCAGTATTTT.

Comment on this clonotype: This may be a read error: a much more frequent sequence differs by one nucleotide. CDR3 sequence: CASSLEASGSTDTQYF. In nucleotides, the CDR3 is TGTGCCAGCAGCTTAGAGGCTAGCGGGTCCACAGATACGCAGTATTTT. This chain connects TRBV7-9 to TRBJ2-3; 8 bases fit TRBD2. J was trimmed by 2 bases and V by 1 base; bases with no gene match: 5. Germline V gives CDR1 SEHNR, CDR2 FQNEAQ (reference sequence). The length of the CDR3 is 16 residues.

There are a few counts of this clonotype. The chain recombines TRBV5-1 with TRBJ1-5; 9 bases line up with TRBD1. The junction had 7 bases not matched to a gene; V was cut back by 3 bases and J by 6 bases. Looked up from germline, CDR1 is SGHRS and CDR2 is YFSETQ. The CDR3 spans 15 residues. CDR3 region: CASSSGTGLSQPQHF. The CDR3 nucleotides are TGCGCCAGCAGCTCGGGGACAGGGCTCTCTCAGCCCCAGCATTTT.

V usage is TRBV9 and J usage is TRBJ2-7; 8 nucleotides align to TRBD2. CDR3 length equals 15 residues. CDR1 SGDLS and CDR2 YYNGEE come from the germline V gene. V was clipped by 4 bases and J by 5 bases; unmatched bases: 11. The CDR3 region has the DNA TGTGCCAGCAGCCCGAGTAGCGGGATGAGACACGAGCAGTACTTC. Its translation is CASSPSSGMRHEQYF.

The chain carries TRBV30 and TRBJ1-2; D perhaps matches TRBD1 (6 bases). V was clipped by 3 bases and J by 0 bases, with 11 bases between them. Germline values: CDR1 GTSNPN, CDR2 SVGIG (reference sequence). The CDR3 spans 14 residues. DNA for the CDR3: TGTGCCTGGAGGGCCAGGACAGCTAACTATGGCTACACCTTC. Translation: CAWRARTANYGYTF. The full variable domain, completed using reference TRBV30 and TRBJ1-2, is SQTIHQWPATLVQPVGSPLSLECTVEGTSNPNLYWYRQAAGRGLQLLFYSVGIGQISSEVPQNLSASRPQDRQFILSSKKLLLSDSGFYLCAWRARTANYGYTFGSGTRLTVV.

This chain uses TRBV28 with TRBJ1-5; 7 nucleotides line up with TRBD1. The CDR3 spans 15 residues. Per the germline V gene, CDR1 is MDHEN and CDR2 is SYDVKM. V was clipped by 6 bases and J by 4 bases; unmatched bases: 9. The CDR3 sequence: CASRSGQGVNQPQHF. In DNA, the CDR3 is TGTGCCAGCAGATCCGGGCAGGGGGTAAATCAGCCCCAGCATTTT.

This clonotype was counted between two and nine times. CDR3 DNA: TGTGCCAGCAGCCACGGGCGGATGAATCAGCCCCAGCATTTT. It yields the protein CASSHGRMNQPQHF. The gene calls are TRBV3-1 and TRBJ1-5; D gene unclear. Germline V lookup: CDR1 LGHDT, CDR2 YNNKEL (reference sequence). The CDR3 length is 14 residues. V was pared by 3 bases and J by 4 bases, with 10 bases between.